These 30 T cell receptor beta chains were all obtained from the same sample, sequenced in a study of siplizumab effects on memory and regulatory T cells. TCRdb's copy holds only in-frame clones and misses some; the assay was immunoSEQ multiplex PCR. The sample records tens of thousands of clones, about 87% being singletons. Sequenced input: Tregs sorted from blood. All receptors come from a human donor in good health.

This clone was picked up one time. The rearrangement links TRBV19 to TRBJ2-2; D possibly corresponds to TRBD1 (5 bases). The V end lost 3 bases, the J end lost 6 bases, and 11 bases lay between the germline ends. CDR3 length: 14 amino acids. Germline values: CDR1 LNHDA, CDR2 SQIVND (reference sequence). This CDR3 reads CASSIRQGSGELFF. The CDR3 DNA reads TGTGCCAGTAGTATCCGTCAGGGTTCCGGGGAGCTGTTTTTT.

CDR3 protein: CASSSTSSDSDTQYF. The CDR3 DNA follows: TGTGCCAGCAGCTCGACTAGTAGTGACTCAGATACGCAGTATTTT. This chain joins TRBV7-9 and TRBJ2-3, with a weak D call TRBD2 (6 bases). The CDR3 contains 15 residues. The V and J ends lost 4 bases and 4 bases respectively, with 15 bases between them. Germline V gives CDR1 SEHNR, CDR2 FQNEAQ (reference sequence).

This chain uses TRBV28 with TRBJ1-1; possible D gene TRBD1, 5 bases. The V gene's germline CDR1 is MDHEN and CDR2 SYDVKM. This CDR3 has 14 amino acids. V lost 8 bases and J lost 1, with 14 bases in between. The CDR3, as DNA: TGTGCCAGCCAAAGTGCAGGGAGGAACACTGAAGCTTTCTTT. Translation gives CASQSAGRNTEAFF.

The CDR3 protein is CASSVTSGSGNEQFF. Written as DNA, the CDR3 is TGTGCCAGCAGCGTAACTAGCGGGAGCGGAAATGAGCAGTTCTTC. This chain uses TRBV6-4 with TRBJ2-1; 11 bases fit TRBD2. V dropped 6 bases and J dropped 7; count of bases not matched to a gene: 8. The CDR3 is made up of 15 amino acids. Germline V gives CDR1 MRHNA, CDR2 SNTAGT.

CDR3: CASSETSGRATNEQFF. The DNA for the CDR3 is TGTGCCAGCAGTGAGACTAGCGGGAGGGCTACCAATGAGCAGTTCTTC. The V gene is TRBV6-4, the J gene TRBJ2-1; 14 bases fit TRBD2. This CDR3 spans 16 amino acids. Trimming removed 3 bases from V and 6 bases from J; junction bases left unmatched: 4. In germline, CDR1 is MRHNA, CDR2 SNTAGT.

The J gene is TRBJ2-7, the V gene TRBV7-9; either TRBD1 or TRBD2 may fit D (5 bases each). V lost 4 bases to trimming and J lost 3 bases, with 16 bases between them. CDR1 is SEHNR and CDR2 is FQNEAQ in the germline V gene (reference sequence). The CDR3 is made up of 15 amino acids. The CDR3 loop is CASSSLGTAVYEQYF. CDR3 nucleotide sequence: TGTGCCAGCAGCTCCTTAGGGACCGCTGTCTACGAGCAGTACTTC.

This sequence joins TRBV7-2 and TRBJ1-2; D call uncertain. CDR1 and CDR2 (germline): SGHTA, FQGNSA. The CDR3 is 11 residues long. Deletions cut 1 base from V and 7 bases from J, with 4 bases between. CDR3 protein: CASSLGSGYTF. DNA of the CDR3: TGTGCCAGCAGCTTAGGATCTGGCTACACCTTC.

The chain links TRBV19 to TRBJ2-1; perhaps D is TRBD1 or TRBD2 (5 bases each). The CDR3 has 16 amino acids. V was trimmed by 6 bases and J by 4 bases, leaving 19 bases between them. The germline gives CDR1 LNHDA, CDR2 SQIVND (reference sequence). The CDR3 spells CASRRGAVLGYNEQFF. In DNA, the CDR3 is TGTGCCAGTAGGCGAGGGGCTGTACTAGGGTACAATGAGCAGTTCTTC.

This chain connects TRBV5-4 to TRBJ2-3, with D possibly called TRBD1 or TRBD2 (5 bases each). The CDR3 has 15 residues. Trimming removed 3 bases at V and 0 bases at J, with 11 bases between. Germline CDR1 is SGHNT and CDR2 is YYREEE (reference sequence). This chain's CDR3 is CASSWDGPSTDTQYF. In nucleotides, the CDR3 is TGTGCCAGCAGCTGGGACGGACCTAGCACAGATACGCAGTATTTT.

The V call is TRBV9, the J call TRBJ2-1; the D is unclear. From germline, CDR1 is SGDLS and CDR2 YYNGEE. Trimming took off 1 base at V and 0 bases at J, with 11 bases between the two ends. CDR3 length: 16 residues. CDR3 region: CASSVSRYSSYNEQFF. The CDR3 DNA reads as TGTGCCAGCAGCGTAAGTCGGTATAGCTCCTACAATGAGCAGTTCTTC.

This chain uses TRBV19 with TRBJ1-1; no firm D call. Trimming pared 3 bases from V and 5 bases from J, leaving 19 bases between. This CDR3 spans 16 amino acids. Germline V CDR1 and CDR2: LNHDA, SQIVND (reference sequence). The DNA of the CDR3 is TGTGCCAGTAGTATGTCTGGAAGGGCGGGGAGGACTGAAGCTTTCTTT. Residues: CASSMSGRAGRTEAFF.

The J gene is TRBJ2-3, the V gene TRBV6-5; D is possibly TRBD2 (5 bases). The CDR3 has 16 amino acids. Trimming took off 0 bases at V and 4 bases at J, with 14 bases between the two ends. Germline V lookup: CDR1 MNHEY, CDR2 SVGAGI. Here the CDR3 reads CASSYSGRIGADTQYF. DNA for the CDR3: TGTGCCAGCAGTTACTCTGGGAGAATAGGCGCAGATACGCAGTATTTT.

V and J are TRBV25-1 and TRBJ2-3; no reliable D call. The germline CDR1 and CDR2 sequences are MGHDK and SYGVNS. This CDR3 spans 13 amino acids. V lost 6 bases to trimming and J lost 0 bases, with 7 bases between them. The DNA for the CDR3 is TGTGCCAGCAGCCTCTACAGCACAGATACGCAGTATTTT. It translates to CASSLYSTDTQYF.

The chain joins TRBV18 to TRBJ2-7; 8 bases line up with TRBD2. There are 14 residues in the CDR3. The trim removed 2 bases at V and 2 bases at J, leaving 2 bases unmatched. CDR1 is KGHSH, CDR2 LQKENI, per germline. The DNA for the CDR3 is TGTGCCAGCTCACCAATGCGGGAGGCCTACGAGCAGTACTTC. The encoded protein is CASSPMREAYEQYF. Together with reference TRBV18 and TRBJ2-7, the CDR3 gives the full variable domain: NAGVMQNPRHLVRRRGQEARLRCSPMKGHSHVYWYRQLPEEGLKFMVYLQKENIIDESGMPKERFSAEFPKEGPSILRIQQVVRGDSAAYFCASSPMREAYEQYFGPGTRLTVT.

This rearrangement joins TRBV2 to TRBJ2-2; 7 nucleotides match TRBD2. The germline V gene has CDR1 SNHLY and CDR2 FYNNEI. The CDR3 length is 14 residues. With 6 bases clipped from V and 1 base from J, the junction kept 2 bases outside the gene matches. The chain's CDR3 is CASRGGGNTGELFF. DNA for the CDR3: TGTGCCAGCAGGGGCGGGGGGAACACCGGGGAGCTGTTTTTT. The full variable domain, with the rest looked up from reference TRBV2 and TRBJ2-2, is EPEVTQTPSHQVTQMGQEVILRCVPISNHLYFYWYRQILGQKVEFLVSFYNNEISEKSEIFDDQFSVERPDGSNFTLKIRSTKLEDSAMYFCASRGGGNTGELFFGEGSRLTVL.

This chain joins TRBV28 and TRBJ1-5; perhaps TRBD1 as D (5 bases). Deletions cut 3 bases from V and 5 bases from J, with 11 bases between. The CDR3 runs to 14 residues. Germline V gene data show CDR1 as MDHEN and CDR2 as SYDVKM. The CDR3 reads CASSFDRSYQPQHF. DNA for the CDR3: TGTGCCAGCAGTTTCGACAGATCATATCAGCCCCAGCATTTT.

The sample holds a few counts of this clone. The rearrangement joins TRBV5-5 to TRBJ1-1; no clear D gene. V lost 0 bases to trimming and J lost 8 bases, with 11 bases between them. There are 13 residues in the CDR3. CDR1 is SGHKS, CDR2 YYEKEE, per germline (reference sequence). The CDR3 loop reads CASSLVREAEAFF. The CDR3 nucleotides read TGTGCCAGCAGCTTGGTACGGGAGGCGGAAGCTTTCTTT.

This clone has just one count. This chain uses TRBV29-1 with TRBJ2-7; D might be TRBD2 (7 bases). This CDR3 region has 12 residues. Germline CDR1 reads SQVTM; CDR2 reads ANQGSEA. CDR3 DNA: TGCAGTGGGGGGGCAGGGACCTACGAGCAGTACTTC. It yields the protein CSGGAGTYEQYF.

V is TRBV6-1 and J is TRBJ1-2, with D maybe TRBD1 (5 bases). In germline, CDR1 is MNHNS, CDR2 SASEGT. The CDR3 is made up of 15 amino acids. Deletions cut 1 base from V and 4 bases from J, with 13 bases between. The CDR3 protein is CASSEGPGLFYGYTF. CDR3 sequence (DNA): TGTGCCAGCAGTGAAGGGCCAGGGTTATTCTATGGCTACACCTTC.

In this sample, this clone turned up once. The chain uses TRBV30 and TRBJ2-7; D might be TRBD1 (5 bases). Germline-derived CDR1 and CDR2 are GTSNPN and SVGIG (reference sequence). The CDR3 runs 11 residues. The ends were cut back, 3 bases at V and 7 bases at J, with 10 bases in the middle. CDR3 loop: CAWSPRGEQYF. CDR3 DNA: TGTGCCTGGAGCCCAAGGGGAGAGCAGTACTTC.

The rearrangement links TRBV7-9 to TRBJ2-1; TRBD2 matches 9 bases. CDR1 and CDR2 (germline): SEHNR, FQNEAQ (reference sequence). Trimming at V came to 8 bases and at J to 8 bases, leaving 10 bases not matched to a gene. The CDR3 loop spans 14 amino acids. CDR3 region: CASVLVAGAYEQFF. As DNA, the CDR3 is TGTGCCAGCGTCCTGGTAGCGGGAGCCTATGAGCAGTTCTTC.

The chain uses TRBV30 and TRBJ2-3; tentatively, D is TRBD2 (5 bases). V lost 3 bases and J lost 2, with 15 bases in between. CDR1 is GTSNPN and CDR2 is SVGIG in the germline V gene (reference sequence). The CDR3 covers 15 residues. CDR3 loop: CAWRMFSAVTDTQYF. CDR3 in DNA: TGTGCCTGGAGGATGTTTAGCGCTGTCACAGATACGCAGTATTTT. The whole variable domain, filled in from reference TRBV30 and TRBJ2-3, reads SQTIHQWPATLVQPVGSPLSLECTVEGTSNPNLYWYRQAAGRGLQLLFYSVGIGQISSEVPQNLSASRPQDRQFILSSKKLLLSDSGFYLCAWRMFSAVTDTQYFGPGTRLTVL.

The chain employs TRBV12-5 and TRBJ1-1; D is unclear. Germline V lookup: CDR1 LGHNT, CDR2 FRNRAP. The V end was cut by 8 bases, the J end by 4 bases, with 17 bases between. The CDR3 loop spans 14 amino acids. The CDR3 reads CASLRAEGATEAFF. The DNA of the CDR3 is TGTGCTAGTCTTCGAGCGGAGGGAGCCACTGAAGCTTTCTTT.

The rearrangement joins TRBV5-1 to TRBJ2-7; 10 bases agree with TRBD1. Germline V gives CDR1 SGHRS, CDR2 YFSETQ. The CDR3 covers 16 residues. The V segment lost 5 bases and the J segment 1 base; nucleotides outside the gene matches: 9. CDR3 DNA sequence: TGCGCCAGCAGACCAACCCCGGGACAGGGGTCCTACGAGCAGTACTTC. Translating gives CASRPTPGQGSYEQYF.

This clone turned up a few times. The CDR3 protein is CAILDRDSYGYTF. CDR3 coding DNA: TGTGCCATCCTGGACAGGGACAGCTATGGCTACACCTTC. The chain carries TRBV10-3 and TRBJ1-2, with TRBD1 matching 8 bases. The germline V gene encodes CDR1 ENHRY and CDR2 SYGVKD. J lost 4 bases, V lost 8 bases, and 6 bases had no gene match. CDR3 length equals 13 residues.

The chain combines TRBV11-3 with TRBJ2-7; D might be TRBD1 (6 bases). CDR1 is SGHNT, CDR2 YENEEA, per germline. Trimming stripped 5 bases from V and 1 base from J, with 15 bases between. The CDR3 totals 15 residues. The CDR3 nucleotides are TGTGCCAGCAGCCGTGACAGGACCACTTCCTACGAGCAGTACTTC. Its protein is CASSRDRTTSYEQYF.

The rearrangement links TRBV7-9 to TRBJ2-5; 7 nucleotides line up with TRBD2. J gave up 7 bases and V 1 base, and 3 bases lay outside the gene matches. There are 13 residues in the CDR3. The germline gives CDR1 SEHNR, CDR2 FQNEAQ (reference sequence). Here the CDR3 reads CASSLGDYGTQYF. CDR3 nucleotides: TGTGCCAGCAGCTTAGGGGACTATGGGACCCAGTACTTC.

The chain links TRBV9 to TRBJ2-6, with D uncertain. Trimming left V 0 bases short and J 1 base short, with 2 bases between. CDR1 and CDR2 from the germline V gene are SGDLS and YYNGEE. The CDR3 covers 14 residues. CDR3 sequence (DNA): TGTGCCAGCAGCGTAGTGTCTGGGGCCAACGTCCTGACTTTC. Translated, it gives CASSVVSGANVLTF.

CDR3 coding DNA: TGTGCCAGCTCACCAGAGACAGGGAGGTCTCAGCCCCAGCATTTT. Residues: CASSPETGRSQPQHF. The chain is built from TRBV18 and TRBJ1-5; TRBD1 agrees at 7 bases. The CDR3 totals 15 residues. The junction had 7 bases not matched to a gene; V was cut back by 2 bases and J by 6 bases. The germline V gene encodes CDR1 KGHSH and CDR2 LQKENI.

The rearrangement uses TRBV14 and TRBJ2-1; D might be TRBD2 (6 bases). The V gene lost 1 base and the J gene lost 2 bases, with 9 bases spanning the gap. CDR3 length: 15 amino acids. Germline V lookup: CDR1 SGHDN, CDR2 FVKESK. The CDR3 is CASSQVGEAYNEQFF. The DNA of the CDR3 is TGTGCCAGCAGCCAAGTAGGGGAGGCCTACAATGAGCAGTTCTTC.